This entry lists 19 T cell receptor beta chains sequenced from one sample in a study of T-cell memory formation after mild COVID-19 (dated by TCRdb to about 2021). The method behind the library was 5' RACE. Sequencing used an Illumina NovaSeq 6000. TCRdb's own reprocessing of the public reads used fastp at Q25 and MiXCR and kept productive beta chains. Every CDR3 protein is listed once, alongside the most common genes and DNA of its rows. The sample records 240,000 or so distinct CDR3 sequences, over 9% of which are singletons. In total, the top ten clones hold roughly 21% of the sample. Sequencing was carried out using PBMCs or a T cell subset sorted from them (not recorded which). The receptors originated from a man between 18 and 35 years old who had mild COVID-19 (a few samples of this study predate the infection). The sample titles of this study are shuffled in the database, so cell type and time point are left out; the donor was told from shared clones.

This clonotype was seen a handful of times. The chain carries TRBV5-1 and TRBJ2-2; D possibly matches TRBD1 or TRBD2 (5 bases each). Trimming stripped 1 base from V and 5 bases from J, with 6 bases between. Germline loops: CDR1 SGHRS, CDR2 YFSETQ. The CDR3 sequence is 13 residues long. CDR3 coding DNA: TGCGCCAGCAGCTTGTGGGGGACCGGGGAGCTGTTTTTT. Protein product: CASSLWGTGELFF.

The chain employs TRBV7-8 and TRBJ1-4; D remains unclear. The CDR3 runs to 14 residues. The V and J ends lost 6 bases and 8 bases respectively, with 16 bases between them. The germline CDR1 and CDR2 sequences are SGHVS and FQNEAQ. Here the CDR3 reads CASSFTPGGEKLFF. The CDR3 nucleotides are TGTGCCAGCAGTTTTACCCCAGGAGGGGAAAAACTGTTTTTT.

This clonotype has at least ten counts. This chain connects TRBV27 to TRBJ2-7; 9 nucleotides align to TRBD2. CDR3 length equals 14 residues. J was trimmed by 5 bases and V by 5 bases; bases with no gene match: 7. Germline assignment: CDR1 MNHEY and CDR2 SMNVEV (reference sequence). In nucleotides, the CDR3 is TGTGCCAGCAGTAACATAGCGGGGGTCAACGAGCAGTACTTC. It specifies CASSNIAGVNEQYF.

This chain joins TRBV4-1 and TRBJ2-1; D is ambiguous. Germline V lookup: CDR1 MGHRA, CDR2 YSYEKL. The CDR3 is 15 amino acids. Trimming shortened V by 1 base and J by 7 bases, and 14 bases separated the two germline ends. CDR3 residues: CASSQGVSSGNEQFF. DNA of the CDR3: TGCGCCAGCAGCCAAGGGGTTTCGTCGGGTAATGAGCAGTTCTTC.

In its sample, this clonotype was seen a few times. V usage is TRBV5-1 and J usage is TRBJ1-5; D uncertain. The germline V gene has CDR1 SGHRS and CDR2 YFSETQ. Trimming took off 0 bases at V and 7 bases at J, with 8 bases between the two ends. This CDR3 has 13 residues. This chain's CDR3 is CASSLGVEQPQHF. The CDR3 DNA follows: TGCGCCAGCAGCTTGGGGGTAGAACAGCCCCAGCATTTT.

This clonotype was observed a handful of times. V usage is TRBV6-2 or TRBV6-3 and J usage is TRBJ2-1; D possibly uses TRBD1 or TRBD2 (5 bases each). V shed 5 bases and J shed 0 bases, with 14 bases lying between them. The germline V gene encodes CDR1 MNHEY and CDR2 SVGEGT. This CDR3 has 16 amino acids. The CDR3 sequence is CASSRSGGSSYNEQFF. CDR3 in DNA: TGTGCCAGCAGTAGAAGTGGGGGATCCTCCTACAATGAGCAGTTCTTC.

This clonotype was seen more than once but under ten times. J is TRBJ2-3 and V is TRBV4-2; D tentatively fits TRBD1 or TRBD2 (5 bases each). This CDR3 has 15 amino acids. Germline assignment: CDR1 LGHNA and CDR2 YNFKEQ. Trimming took off 4 bases at V and 2 bases at J, with 13 bases between the two ends. The CDR3 here is CASSPRDGYTDTQYF. Written as DNA, the CDR3 is TGTGCCAGCAGCCCCCGGGACGGTTACACAGATACGCAGTATTTT.

The chain has TRBV7-2 and TRBJ2-3; no clear D. The CDR3 consists of 13 residues. Germline loops: CDR1 SGHTA, CDR2 FQGNSA. V was cut by 6 bases and J by 4 bases, with 11 bases left in between. The CDR3 nucleotides read TGTGCCAGCAGTACCGTGTGGGCAGATACGCAGTATTTT. The encoded protein is CASSTVWADTQYF.

The genes are TRBV7-2 and TRBJ2-4; D ambiguous. The ends were cut back, 2 bases at V and 9 bases at J, with 5 bases in the middle. This CDR3 contains 11 residues. Germline CDR1 reads SGHTA; CDR2 reads FQGNSA. In nucleotides, the CDR3 is TGTGCCAGCAGCTTATCAGCCATTCAGTACTTC. This gives the protein CASSLSAIQYF.

A few counts support this clonotype. The V and J genes are TRBV5-1 and TRBJ1-1; D uncertain. V was trimmed by 4 bases and J by 6 bases, leaving 22 bases between them. The germline CDR1 and CDR2 sequences are SGHRS and YFSETQ. The CDR3 has 16 amino acids. The CDR3 DNA is TGCGCCAGCAGCCCCCTTGGTCGGGCATTGAGTCCTGAAGCTTTCTTT. As protein: CASSPLGRALSPEAFF.

The V and J genes are TRBV5-1 and TRBJ2-5; D ambiguous. This CDR3 spans 12 amino acids. The V end lost 0 bases, the J end lost 4 bases, and 4 bases lay between the germline ends. Germline-derived CDR1 and CDR2 are SGHRS and YFSETQ. CDR3 in amino acids: CASSLVRETQYF. CDR3 sequence (DNA): TGCGCCAGCAGCTTGGTTAGAGAGACCCAGTACTTC. Drawing the rest from reference TRBV5-1 and TRBJ2-5, the complete variable domain is KAGVTQTPRYLIKTRGQQVTLSCSPISGHRSVSWYQQTPGQGLQFLFEYFSETQRNKGNFPGRFSGRQFSNSRSEMNVSTLELGDSALYLCASSLVRETQYFGPGTRLLVL.

The chain couples TRBV7-9 to TRBJ2-7, with D possibly matching TRBD2 (6 bases). Germline V gene sequence: CDR1 SEHNR, CDR2 FQNEAQ (reference sequence). This CDR3 is 13 amino acids long. V dropped 4 bases and J dropped 0 bases, with 7 bases sitting between them. The CDR3 here is CASSSSASYEQYV. Written as DNA, the CDR3 is TGTGCCAGCAGCTCTAGCGCCTCCTACGAGCAGTACGTC.

This clonotype came up a few times. The chain uses TRBV7-9 and TRBJ1-3; D remains unclear. CDR1 and CDR2 (germline): SEHNR, FQNEAQ (reference sequence). CDR3 size: 13 residues. The V gene lost 4 bases and the J gene lost 3 bases, with 7 bases spanning the gap. The CDR3 region is CASSSAIGNTIYF. In DNA form, the CDR3 reads TGTGCCAGCAGCTCTGCGATTGGAAACACCATATATTTT.

Note on this clonotype: This CDR3 fails to terminate in the conserved phenylalanine or tryptophan, so it likely reflects a read error. The chain employs TRBV7-2 and TRBJ2-3; D unresolved. The CDR3 contains 13 residues. Germline CDR1 SGHTA, CDR2 FQGNSA. The V gene lost 4 bases and the J gene lost 4 bases, with 9 bases spanning the gap. The CDR3 DNA reads as TGTGCCAGCAGCTCCGGATGGTCAGATACGCAGTATTCT. Translating gives CASSSGWSDTQYS.

This clonotype was counted only a few times. The J gene is TRBJ2-2, the V gene TRBV28; 10 bases line up with TRBD2. The ends lost 1 base at V and 6 bases at J; junction bases unmatched: 2. The germline V gene encodes CDR1 MDHEN and CDR2 SYDVKM. The CDR3 length is 15 residues. The CDR3, as DNA: TGTGCCAGCAGTTTATCACTAGCGGGGTCCGGGGAGCTGTTTTTT. It translates to CASSLSLAGSGELFF.

There are a few counts of this clonotype. This chain links TRBV10-3 with TRBJ2-7; D is tentatively TRBD1 or TRBD2 (5 bases each). This CDR3 is built from 12 residues. CDR1 and CDR2 from the germline V gene are ENHRY and SYGVKD. Trimming left V 9 bases short and J 7 bases short, with 16 bases between. CDR3 in amino acids: CAISLRGEEQYF. The CDR3 DNA sequence: TGTGCCATTTCCTTGAGGGGCGAGGAGCAGTACTTC.

This chain joins TRBV27 and TRBJ2-7, with D tentatively TRBD2 (6 bases). With 5 bases removed from V and 2 bases from J, the gap between germline ends came to 16 bases. This CDR3 comprises 15 residues. Germline CDR1 MNHEY, CDR2 SMNVEV (reference sequence). The CDR3: CASSKGWLAPYEQYF. The CDR3 nucleotides read TGTGCCAGCAGTAAGGGGTGGCTAGCGCCCTACGAGCAGTACTTC.

This clonotype was observed at least ten times. This chain links TRBV12-3 or TRBV12-4 with TRBJ2-7, with no clear D. Trimming left V 6 bases short and J 5 bases short, with 11 bases between. The CDR3 is 12 residues long. For the CDR3, the DNA is TGTGCCAGCAGCCACCTGGGGAACGAGCAGTACTTC. This gives the protein CASSHLGNEQYF.

This CDR3 reads CASSQDRGGPAGELFF. CDR3 in DNA: TGCGCCAGCAGCCAAGATCGGGGGGGCCCCGCCGGGGAGCTGTTTTTT. The chain is built from TRBV4-3 and TRBJ2-2, with 8 positions matching TRBD2. V was pared by 0 bases and J by 6 bases, with 6 bases of the junction left unmatched. Germline V lookup: CDR1 LGHNA, CDR2 YSLEER. The CDR3 contains 16 residues.